This TCR beta chain was sequenced in a study of T cells after yellow fever vaccination. This clonotype has a handful of counts. TCRdb re-called the 5' RACE reads with MiXCR, one entry per CDR3 protein. In the table there are hundreds of thousands of distinct CDR3 sequences, approximately 4% of which are singletons. The length of the CDR3 is 15 residues. The germline gives CDR1 MNHNS, CDR2 SASEGT. V lost 2 bases and J lost 6, with 15 bases in between. This chain links TRBV6-1 with TRBJ2-3; D may be TRBD1 (5 bases). The sample here was PBMCs, taken 5 days after the yellow fever booster vaccination. The source is a young man who received the YFV17D yellow fever vaccine. Here the CDR3 reads CASSEMVGAGDTQYF. The CDR3 region has the DNA TGTGCCAGCAGTGAAATGGTTGGGGCAGGGGATACGCAGTATTTT.